The next 10 T cell receptor beta chains were all read from a single sample in a study of blood T cell repertoires in COVID-19. Clones were read by immunoSEQ multiplex PCR, and TCRdb kept only the in-frame ones, dropping some. The repertoire holds some 150,000 clones, with about 90% as singletons. Sequenced sample: PBMCs or T cells enriched from blood (not recorded which). The receptors derive from a human donor with acute COVID-19. The donor label of this sample is uncertain.

The chain couples TRBV6-6 to TRBJ1-2, with D possibly TRBD1 on 6 matching bases. V lost 0 bases and J lost 5, with 16 bases in between. The germline CDR1 and CDR2 sequences are MNHNY and SVGAGI (reference sequence). CDR3 length: 16 amino acids. CDR3 DNA sequence: TGTGCCAGCAGTTACTCAGGGGACAATGGATCGTATGGCTACACCTTC. It codes for CASSYSGDNGSYGYTF.

The V and J genes are TRBV6-5 and TRBJ1-6, with 7 bases matching TRBD1. The J segment lost 9 bases and the V segment lost 2 bases, leaving 10 bases of the junction unmatched. Germline values: CDR1 MNHEY, CDR2 SVGAGI. This CDR3 contains 16 residues. The CDR3 DNA reads as TGTGCCAGCAGTTACCGGGAGGGGGCTACAGGTTCACCCCTCCACTTT. This gives the protein CASSYREGATGSPLHF.

Comment on this clone: Other DNA sequences in the sample encode the same CDR3. V gene TRBV24-1 combines with J gene TRBJ1-2; no reliable D call. CDR3 length: 14 amino acids. V was shortened by 2 bases and J by 0 bases, with 6 bases between the two germline ends. Germline CDR1 reads KGHDR; CDR2 reads SFDVKD. In nucleotides, the CDR3 is TGTGCCACCAGTGATTCAGGCACTAACTATGGCTACACCTTC. The encoded protein is CATSDSGTNYGYTF.

This chain uses TRBV18 with TRBJ2-7; TRBD1 agrees at 9 bases. V trimming: 4 bases; J trimming: 0 bases; junction bases outside the gene matches: 1. Germline CDR1 reads KGHSH; CDR2 reads LQKENI. This CDR3 contains 14 residues. This CDR3 reads CASSRDRDSYEQYF. As DNA, the CDR3 is TGTGCCAGCTCACGGGACAGGGACTCCTACGAGCAGTACTTC.

This clone was counted only a few times. The chain carries TRBV7-8 and TRBJ1-6; 9 bases map to TRBD1. V shed 2 bases and J 12 bases; nucleotides not matched to a gene: 2. CDR3 size: 13 residues. Germline lookup yields CDR1 SGHVS and CDR2 FQNEAQ. CDR3 in amino acids: CASSLRGQGPLHF. The CDR3 bases are TGTGCCAGCAGCTTAAGGGGACAGGGACCCCTCCACTTT.

This rearrangement joins TRBV18 to TRBJ2-7; D is possibly TRBD2 (6 bases). The CDR3 runs to 14 residues. Germline V CDR1 and CDR2: KGHSH, LQKENI. Trimming shortened V by 5 bases and J by 0 bases, and 11 bases separated the two germline ends. In nucleotides, the CDR3 is TGTGCCAGCTCATCCGGGGGTGGCTCCTACGAGCAGTACTTC. It codes for CASSSGGGSYEQYF.

The rearrangement uses TRBV18 and TRBJ1-1, with 7 bases that match TRBD1. The V gene end was trimmed by 3 bases and the J gene end by 0 bases; junction bases not matched to a gene: 13. Germline V CDR1 and CDR2: KGHSH, LQKENI. The CDR3 loop spans 18 amino acids. CDR3 bases: TGTGCCAGCTCACCTCGGACAGGCCTTAACAACTTGAACACTGAAGCTTTCTTT. Translated, it gives CASSPRTGLNNLNTEAFF. Drawing the rest from reference TRBV18 and TRBJ1-1, the complete variable domain is NAGVMQNPRHLVRRRGQEARLRCSPMKGHSHVYWYRQLPEEGLKFMVYLQKENIIDESGMPKERFSAEFPKEGPSILRIQQVVRGDSAAYFCASSPRTGLNNLNTEAFFGQGTRLTVV.

The chain has TRBV11-3 and TRBJ2-3, with D maybe TRBD2 (5 bases). The germline V and J ends were trimmed by 2 bases and 3 bases, with 12 bases remaining between them. CDR3 length: 15 residues. Germline CDR1 is SGHNT and CDR2 is YENEEA. The chain's CDR3 is CASSLRPGSTDTQYF. The CDR3, as DNA: TGTGCCAGCAGCTTAAGGCCGGGGTCGACAGATACGCAGTATTTT.

The chain is built from TRBV13 and TRBJ2-7; 7 bases align to TRBD2. J was trimmed by 0 bases and V by 6 bases; bases with no gene match: 2. CDR3 length equals 13 residues. Germline values: CDR1 PRHDT, CDR2 FYEKMQ (reference sequence). The CDR3 reads CASRVAGSYEQYF. DNA of the CDR3: TGTGCCAGCAGGGTAGCGGGCTCCTACGAGCAGTACTTC.

This clone was found a few times. The chain carries TRBV6-5 and TRBJ1-2, with 8 bases fitting TRBD1. Germline lookup yields CDR1 MNHEY and CDR2 SVGAGI. V lost 5 bases to trimming and J lost 4 bases; unmatched junction nucleotides: 9. The CDR3 has 15 residues. Written as DNA, the CDR3 is TGTGCCAGCAGTCTTGAGACAGGGGTTCTCTATGGCTACACCTTC. It yields the protein CASSLETGVLYGYTF.